This TCR beta chain was recorded in a study of cytomegalovirus exposure and HLA in healthy donors. For the study at large: The platform used for the approximately 120 validation repertoires matched that of the roughly 700 first-cohort repertoires, a later analysis reported.

Study-wide points: The study found most TCR sequences rare, yet found some public TCRs in many donors. Both high specificity and high sensitivity reportedly marked the classifier's diagnosis of cytomegalovirus status.

Assay: immunoSEQ multiplex PCR; the TCRdb copy retains only in-frame clones and omits some. The sample contains about 56,000 clones, 90% to 96% of which appear only once. This CDR3 region has 14 residues. Looked up from germline, CDR1 is SNHLY and CDR2 is FYNNEI. Trimming removed 1 base from V and 9 bases from J, with 13 bases in between. A word on this clone: The antigen remains undetermined.

While the first cohort had some 700 subjects, the donors belonged to the separate validation cohort of roughly 120 subjects. The genes are TRBV2 and TRBJ2-1; D possibly corresponds to TRBD2 (6 bases). Sequencing input: PBMCs. The source of this sequence is a woman under 30 in good health and CMV-seronegative. The CDR3 protein is CASSEGALSGEQFF. CDR3 bases: TGTGCCAGCAGTGAAGGGGCACTTAGCGGTGAGCAGTTCTTC.